The 9 T cell receptor beta chains below were found in one sample sequenced in a study of blood T cell repertoires in COVID-19. TCRdb keeps only in-frame clones here, not all; method: immunoSEQ multiplex PCR. The profile shows under 70,000 clones, 88% of them singletons. Material for sequencing was PBMCs or T cells enriched from blood (not recorded which). These receptor sequences come from a woman between 40 and 55 years old who had recovered from COVID-19.

V gene TRBV7-6 combines with J gene TRBJ2-1, with 8 bases matching TRBD2. The germline gives CDR1 SGHVS, CDR2 FNYEAQ. The CDR3 contains 16 residues. V was pared by 0 bases and J by 8 bases, with 9 bases of the junction left unmatched. CDR3 nucleotides: TGTGCCAGCAGCTTAGCGGGCGGGGGGAAAAAAGATGAGCAGTTCTTC. It specifies CASSLAGGGKKDEQFF.

The chain has TRBV7-8 and TRBJ1-5; possibly TRBD1 for D (6 bases). The CDR3 spans 16 residues. V was shortened by 2 bases and J by 4 bases, with 15 bases between the two germline ends. Germline V gene data show CDR1 as SGHVS and CDR2 as FQNEAQ. CDR3 in amino acids: CASSLIAQGRNQPQHF. DNA of the CDR3: TGTGCCAGCAGCTTAATAGCCCAGGGGAGAAATCAGCCCCAGCATTTT.

This chain connects TRBV3-1 (or the pseudogene TRBV3-2) to TRBJ2-7, with 10 bases matching TRBD1. Trimming at V came to 4 bases and at J to 5 bases, leaving 8 bases not matched to a gene. CDR1 is LGHDT, CDR2 YNNKEL, per germline (reference sequence). The CDR3 sequence is 15 residues long. The CDR3 region is CASSLGGQGVDEQYF. The CDR3 region has the DNA TGTGCCAGCAGCCTTGGTGGACAGGGGGTCGACGAGCAGTACTTC.

The chain couples TRBV20-1 to TRBJ2-1; D is perhaps TRBD2 (7 bases). The CDR3 consists of 14 residues. From germline, CDR1 is DFQATT and CDR2 SNEGSKA (reference sequence). Trimming removed 3 bases at V and 5 bases at J, with 14 bases between. As DNA, the CDR3 is TGCAGTGCTAGTTTAGGGGGGGAAGACAATGAGCAGTTCTTC. Its protein product is CSASLGGEDNEQFF.

This sequence joins TRBV27 and TRBJ1-5; TRBD1 matches at 7 bases. The CDR3 is made up of 14 amino acids. CDR1 MNHEY and CDR2 SMNVEV come from the germline V gene (reference sequence). J gave up 3 bases and V 6 bases, and 5 bases lay outside the gene matches. CDR3 sequence: CASRPTGFNQPQHF. The DNA of the CDR3 is TGTGCCAGCAGACCGACAGGGTTCAATCAGCCCCAGCATTTT.

V usage is TRBV4-1 and J usage is TRBJ2-2, with 10 nucleotides matching TRBD1. This CDR3 has 14 residues. CDR1 is MGHRA and CDR2 is YSYEKL in the germline V gene. Trimming at V came to 6 bases and at J to 8 bases, leaving 6 bases not matched to a gene. The CDR3 DNA reads TGCGCCAGCAGAAAGACAGGGGGCGGAGGGGAGCTGTTTTTT. This sequence encodes CASRKTGGGGELFF.

The V call is TRBV29-1, the J call TRBJ1-2; D is uncertain. Germline V gene lookup returns CDR1 SQVTM and CDR2 ANQGSEA. CDR3 size: 17 residues. Between the trimmed V and J ends, which lost 6 bases and 2 bases, there was a span of 25 bases. CDR3: CSVDSIIAETYNYGYTF. CDR3 nucleotides: TGCAGCGTCGACTCAATTATTGCGGAGACTTACAACTATGGCTACACCTTC.

The genes are TRBV29-1 and TRBJ1-1; possible D gene TRBD1, 6 bases. The CDR3 contains 13 residues. The V and J ends lost 4 bases and 1 base respectively, with 10 bases between them. The germline CDR1 and CDR2 sequences are SQVTM and ANQGSEA. CDR3 residues: CSVVYRANTEAFF. As DNA, the CDR3 is TGCAGCGTTGTTTACAGGGCGAACACTGAAGCTTTCTTT.

The chain is built from TRBV7-6 and TRBJ1-1; no reliable D call. V was cut by 1 base and J by 0 bases, with 18 bases left in between. The CDR3 is 18 amino acids. Looked up from germline, CDR1 is SGHVS and CDR2 is FNYEAQ. This CDR3 reads CASSLGRGPSTMNTEAFF. CDR3 DNA sequence: TGTGCCAGCAGCTTAGGGAGAGGGCCCTCGACTATGAACACTGAAGCTTTCTTT.